A single sample gave rise to the 19 T cell receptor beta chains below, sequenced in a study of blood T cell repertoires in COVID-19. The protocol was immunoSEQ multiplex PCR, while the TCRdb copy is restricted to in-frame clones and leaves out a portion. The sample lists a few hundred thousand clones; approximately 89% were seen once. The sequencing sample was made of PBMCs or T cells enriched from blood (not recorded which). The receptors shown here come from a woman between 40 and 55 years old who had been exposed to COVID-19.

The rearrangement uses TRBV18 and TRBJ2-1, with D tentatively TRBD1 (6 bases). V was cut by 1 base and J by 10 bases, with 32 bases left in between. The CDR3 extends over 20 amino acids. From germline, CDR1 is KGHSH and CDR2 LQKENI. CDR3 sequence (DNA): TGTGCCAGCTCACCACAAATTTTCAGGGGAGACCCGATGAGGGCAGGGGAGCAGTTCTTC. It specifies CASSPQIFRGDPMRAGEQFF.

The CDR3 nucleotides are TGTGCCACCAGCAGGCAGCTCCAGGGACAGGGGGCTGGAAACACCATATATTTT. It yields the protein CATSRQLQGQGAGNTIYF. V and J are TRBV15 and TRBJ1-3; the match to TRBD1 covers 11 bases. This CDR3 comprises 18 residues. Germline assignment: CDR1 LNHNV and CDR2 YYDKDF (reference sequence). The trim removed 3 bases at V and 2 bases at J, leaving 9 bases unmatched.

The rearrangement links TRBV12-3 or TRBV12-4 to TRBJ2-5, with D hard to call. Trimming removed 6 bases at V and 5 bases at J, with 13 bases between. This CDR3 is 13 amino acids long. This chain's CDR3 is CASRSKRIETQYF. CDR3 nucleotide sequence: TGTGCCAGCAGATCTAAAAGAATCGAGACCCAGTACTTC.

V gene TRBV5-1 combines with J gene TRBJ1-3; D not resolved. In germline, CDR1 is SGHRS, CDR2 YFSETQ. Between the trimmed V and J ends, which lost 5 bases and 0 bases, there was a span of 15 bases. This CDR3 is 16 amino acids long. CDR3: CASSPELSLSGNTIYF. The CDR3 nucleotides read TGCGCCAGCAGTCCCGAGCTTTCGCTCTCTGGAAACACCATATATTTT.

About this clone: This specimen includes other DNA sequences encoding the same CDR3. This chain connects TRBV12-3 or TRBV12-4 to TRBJ1-2; D uncertain. Trimming removed 3 bases at V and 5 bases at J, with 7 bases between. The CDR3 totals 12 residues. CDR3 sequence (DNA): TGTGCCAGCAGTTTCTCGGGTTATGGCTACACCTTC. Amino acids: CASSFSGYGYTF.

This chain connects TRBV30 to TRBJ1-1, with TRBD1 matching 8 bases. V dropped 0 bases and J dropped 5; count of bases not matched to a gene: 8. The CDR3 extends over 15 amino acids. Germline loops: CDR1 GTSNPN, CDR2 SVGIG (reference sequence). CDR3 sequence reads: CAWSVLTGGLTEAFF. The DNA for the CDR3 is TGTGCCTGGAGTGTTCTAACAGGGGGGTTAACTGAAGCTTTCTTT. The complete variable domain, with remaining parts taken from reference TRBV30 and TRBJ1-1, reads SQTIHQWPATLVQPVGSPLSLECTVEGTSNPNLYWYRQAAGRGLQLLFYSVGIGQISSEVPQNLSASRPQDRQFILSSKKLLLSDSGFYLCAWSVLTGGLTEAFFGQGTRLTVV.

This clone was observed a single time. J is TRBJ1-2 and V is TRBV6-6; D not certain. This CDR3 has 12 residues. From germline, CDR1 is MNHNY and CDR2 SVGAGI (reference sequence). Trimming removed 7 bases at V and 7 bases at J, with 13 bases between. The CDR3 DNA sequence: TGTGCCAGCAACCCGGGTCTTCGTGGCTACACCTTC. Its protein product is CASNPGLRGYTF.

The chain employs TRBV6-5 and TRBJ1-4; 7 bases align to TRBD1. The germline V gene encodes CDR1 MNHEY and CDR2 SVGAGI. The trim removed 6 bases at V and 6 bases at J, leaving 10 bases unmatched. The CDR3 is 15 residues long. The CDR3 DNA sequence: TGTGCCAGCAGCCGCAGGACAGGCGGGTATGAAAAACTGTTTTTT. Translating gives CASSRRTGGYEKLFF.

The chain couples TRBV2 to TRBJ1-2; TRBD1 matches 7 bases. The CDR3 loop spans 13 amino acids. CDR1 and CDR2 (germline): SNHLY, FYNNEI. J lost 6 bases, V lost 6 bases, and 7 bases had no gene match. The CDR3, as DNA: TGTGCCAGCAGAGGCAGGGGGAACAATGGCTACACCTTC. This gives the protein CASRGRGNNGYTF.

The J gene is TRBJ1-2, the V gene TRBV29-1, with 8 bases that match TRBD1. The length of the CDR3 is 17 residues. In germline, CDR1 is SQVTM, CDR2 ANQGSEA. Germline trimming cut 0 bases from V and 4 bases from J; bases unmatched to any gene: 13. Here the CDR3 reads CSVEDPEDRGLSYGYTF. As DNA, the CDR3 is TGCAGCGTTGAAGATCCCGAAGACAGGGGCCTATCCTATGGCTACACCTTC.

A single count supports this clone. The CDR3 DNA follows: TGTGCCTGGCAAACCACGGACAGTGGGTATGGCTACACCTTC. It yields the protein CAWQTTDSGYGYTF. The genes are TRBV30 and TRBJ1-2; D is possibly TRBD1 (6 bases). V dropped 5 bases and J dropped 5 bases, with 18 bases sitting between them. The CDR3 runs 14 residues. Germline V CDR1 and CDR2: GTSNPN, SVGIG (reference sequence).

CDR3 region: CASSPLGTGSSYEQYF. CDR3 coding DNA: TGTGCCAGCTCACCATTGGGGACAGGCAGCTCCTACGAGCAGTACTTC. V usage is TRBV18 and J usage is TRBJ2-7, with TRBD1 matching 8 bases. CDR3 length: 16 residues. CDR1 and CDR2 (germline): KGHSH, LQKENI. After removal of 2 bases from V and 0 bases from J, the junction contained 6 bases not matched to a gene.

V and J are TRBV6-5 and TRBJ1-1, with no clear D. V lost 5 bases to trimming and J lost 7 bases, with 8 bases between them. The germline V gene has CDR1 MNHEY and CDR2 SVGAGI. The length of the CDR3 is 11 residues. This CDR3 reads CASSTPLEAFF. CDR3 DNA: TGTGCCAGCAGTACCCCACTTGAAGCTTTCTTT.

This clone appeared a single time. The gene calls are TRBV7-3 and TRBJ2-2, with D perhaps TRBD2 (6 bases). Germline assignment: CDR1 SGHTA and CDR2 FQGTGA. This CDR3 contains 18 residues. Trimming took 4 bases from V and 1 from J, leaving 19 bases between them. DNA of the CDR3: TGTGCCAGCAGCTCGCGCCCCCGCGGGGTGAAGAACACCGGGGAGCTGTTTTTT. Residues: CASSSRPRGVKNTGELFF. Full variable domain (missing parts from reference TRBV7-3 and TRBJ2-2): GAGVSQTPSNKVTEKGKYVELRCDPISGHTALYWYRQSLGQGPEFLIYFQGTGAADDSGLPNDRFFAVRPEGSVSTLKIQRTERGDSAVYLCASSSRPRGVKNTGELFFGEGSRLTVL.

A remark on this clone: The identical CDR3 is also encoded by other nucleotide sequences in the sample. The chain is built from TRBV19 and TRBJ2-7, with 8 nucleotides matching TRBD1. This CDR3 contains 13 residues. From germline, CDR1 is LNHDA and CDR2 SQIVND (reference sequence). V shed 5 bases and J 2 bases; nucleotides not matched to a gene: 2. CDR3 amino acids: CASSRTGTYEQYF. The CDR3 DNA follows: TGTGCCAGTAGTCGGACAGGGACCTACGAGCAGTACTTC.

This sequence joins TRBV7-2 and TRBJ2-7; 7 bases are shared with TRBD2. The CDR3 loop spans 13 amino acids. Germline V gene lookup returns CDR1 SGHTA and CDR2 FQGNSA. J was trimmed by 4 bases and V by 9 bases; bases with no gene match: 9. In DNA, the CDR3 is TGTGCCAGTGGGAGCGGGGACGTTTACGAGCAGTACTTC. Amino acid sequence: CASGSGDVYEQYF.

This clone was observed once. The rearrangement joins TRBV2 to TRBJ2-1; no clear D gene. V was pared by 5 bases and J by 7 bases, with 6 bases between. This CDR3 comprises 11 residues. The germline CDR1 and CDR2 sequences are SNHLY and FYNNEI. The CDR3 loop reads CASSLKNEQFF. CDR3 coding DNA: TGTGCCAGCAGTCTAAAGAATGAGCAGTTCTTC.

The chain uses TRBV11-2 and TRBJ2-2; 8 bases are a match to TRBD2. Per germline, CDR1 SGHAT and CDR2 FQNNGV. The CDR3 sequence is 15 residues long. The ends lost 5 bases at V and 5 bases at J; junction bases unmatched: 7. The CDR3 sequence: CASSLAGGGTGELFF. The DNA for the CDR3 is TGTGCCAGCAGCCTGGCGGGGGGAGGTACCGGGGAGCTGTTTTTT.

The chain has TRBV4-1 and TRBJ1-1; D is possibly TRBD1 (6 bases). In germline, CDR1 is MGHRA, CDR2 YSYEKL. V was pared by 9 bases and J by 7 bases, with 21 bases between. CDR3 length: 14 amino acids. The CDR3 spells CASRDIQTHLEAFF. DNA for the CDR3: TGCGCCAGTCGGGACATCCAGACCCACCTTGAAGCTTTCTTT.